These 26 T cell receptor beta chains share one sample of origin, sequenced in a study of Graves' ophthalmopathy and Graves' hyperthyroidism. Amplification of TCR beta CDR3 regions used RNA transcripts. Amplification began with first-round RT-PCR using HTBI primers, then second-round multiplex PCR was performed. TCRdb independently ran MiXCR on the multiplex PCR reads; one entry per CDR3 protein. The sample has a few hundred thousand distinct CDR3 sequences, roughly 21% seen once; the top ten hold under 55%. Sequenced: peripheral blood. The receptors shown here come from a woman between 45 and 65 years old with Graves' ophthalmopathy.

This chain links TRBV28 with TRBJ2-2; D is undetermined. The CDR3 sequence is 13 residues long. Trimming took 8 bases from V and 6 from J, leaving 13 bases between them. The germline gives CDR1 MDHEN, CDR2 SYDVKM. The CDR3 bases are TGTGCCAGCGGTCCACCGCTCCCCGGGGAGCTGTTTTTT. Translation: CASGPPLPGELFF.

This clonotype was seen many times. The chain combines TRBV6-1 with TRBJ1-5; TRBD1 matches 7 bases. There are 16 residues in the CDR3. CDR1 MNHNS and CDR2 SASEGT come from the germline V gene. Trimming cost V 4 bases and J 8 bases; bases outside gene matches: 14. The CDR3 DNA reads as TGTGCCAGCAGTGCAGAGTTGAGGGGGCTATCGGAGCCCCAGCATTTT. This sequence encodes CASSAELRGLSEPQHF.

In this sample, this clonotype turned up a few times. The V and J genes are TRBV12-3 or TRBV12-4 and TRBJ2-5, with 7 bases aligning to TRBD1. The length of the CDR3 is 13 residues. V shed 5 bases and J 4 bases; nucleotides not matched to a gene: 4. The CDR3 DNA is TGTGCCAGCAGTCGGACAGGACGAGAGACCCAGTACTTC. It translates to CASSRTGRETQYF.

There are many counts of this clonotype. The chain carries TRBV20-1 and TRBJ1-1; D unresolved. This CDR3 contains 12 residues. CDR1 and CDR2 (germline): DFQATT, SNEGSKA (reference sequence). Trimming stripped 3 bases from V and 4 bases from J, with 9 bases between. The CDR3 loop reads CSASLGFTEAFF. CDR3 in DNA: TGCAGTGCTAGTCTGGGGTTCACTGAAGCTTTCTTT.

This clonotype was seen a few times. At one of its ends the junction is not consistent with the germline gene, which may arise from a read error. The chain joins TRBV7-7 to TRBJ2-2; 10 nucleotides align to TRBD2. The CDR3 is 17 amino acids. From germline, CDR1 is SSHAT and CDR2 FNYEAQ (reference sequence). The CDR3 sequence: CASSLTSGRAGTGELFF. CDR3 coding DNA: TGTGCTAGCAGCTTAACGAGCGGGAGGGCCGGCACCGGGGAGCTGTTTTTT.

The V and J genes are TRBV5-1 and TRBJ2-5, with 8 bases identical to TRBD1. V gave up 3 bases and J gave up 4 bases; unmatched junction bases: 2. The CDR3 extends over 13 amino acids. In germline, CDR1 is SGHRS, CDR2 YFSETQ. Here the CDR3 DNA reads TGCGCCAGCAGCTCGGACAGGGCAGAGACCCAGTACTTC. Translation gives CASSSDRAETQYF.

This clonotype was recorded once. V gene TRBV12-3 or TRBV12-4 combines with J gene TRBJ2-2; 10 nucleotides match TRBD1. J was trimmed by 2 bases and V by 5 bases; bases with no gene match: 11. This CDR3 contains 18 residues. For the CDR3, the DNA is TGTGCCAGCAGTCCCTCCCCTGGGACAGGGGACAACACCGGGGAGCTGTTTTTT. Its protein product is CASSPSPGTGDNTGELFF.

This clonotype has more than one count but fewer than ten. The V gene is TRBV6-5, the J gene TRBJ2-7; the D gene could be TRBD1 or TRBD2 (5 bases each). Trimming shortened V by 1 base and J by 4 bases, and 11 bases separated the two germline ends. The CDR3 spans 14 residues. Germline V gene data show CDR1 as MNHEY and CDR2 as SVGAGI. The CDR3 loop reads CASSYYGGRYEQYF. The CDR3 nucleotides are TGTGCCAGCAGTTACTATGGGGGAAGGTACGAGCAGTACTTC.

This clonotype has a count of ten or more. The J gene is TRBJ1-1, the V gene TRBV7-8; TRBD1 might be the D (5 bases). Trimming cost V 0 bases and J 4 bases, with 21 bases left between them. The CDR3 sequence is 18 residues long. Germline CDR1 SGHVS, CDR2 FQNEAQ. CDR3 in amino acids: CASSLAGDQGLKGTEAFF. The CDR3, as DNA: TGTGCCAGCAGCTTAGCTGGGGATCAGGGTCTGAAGGGCACTGAAGCTTTCTTT. Full variable domain (remainder filled in from reference TRBV7-8 and TRBJ1-1): GAGVSQSPRYKVAKRGQDVALRCDPISGHVSLFWYQQALGQGPEFLTYFQNEAQLDKSGLPSDRFFAERPEGSVSTLKIQRTQQEDSAVYLCASSLAGDQGLKGTEAFFGQGTRLTVV.

This sequence joins TRBV4-1 and TRBJ2-7; D possibly matches TRBD1 or TRBD2 (5 bases each). The germline V gene encodes CDR1 MGHRA and CDR2 YSYEKL. The CDR3 contains 13 residues. V was trimmed by 7 bases and J by 1 base, leaving 11 bases between them. The CDR3 DNA is TGCGCCAGCATGGGGACGGGGTCCTACGAGCAGTACTTC. Amino acid sequence: CASMGTGSYEQYF.

There are a few counts of this clonotype. This chain links TRBV20-1 with TRBJ2-7, with D possibly matching TRBD2 (5 bases). Trimming cost V 5 bases and J 0 bases, with 8 bases left between them. Germline V gene data show CDR1 as DFQATT and CDR2 as SNEGSKA (reference sequence). This CDR3 has 12 residues. DNA of the CDR3: TGCAGTGCTCCGGGGTCCTCCTACGAGCAGTACTTC. It translates to CSAPGSSYEQYF.

This chain uses TRBV6-5 with TRBJ2-5; D may match TRBD1 or TRBD2 (6 bases each). Germline CDR1 reads MNHEY; CDR2 reads SVGAGI. V was shortened by 2 bases and J by 5 bases, with 18 bases between the two germline ends. The CDR3 is 16 amino acids. The CDR3 DNA follows: TGTGCCAGCAGTTACACCGGAGATCGGGGGCGTGAGACCCAGTACTTC. It is translated as CASSYTGDRGRETQYF.

On this clonotype: Possible read error: a much larger clone is one base away. No conserved phenylalanine or tryptophan ends this CDR3, so it is likely a read error. The chain links TRBV28 to TRBJ1-2, with TRBD1 identical over 8 bases. Unmatched junction bases numbered 4, after V lost 6 bases and J lost 4 bases. The CDR3 is 13 residues long. The germline V gene has CDR1 MDHEN and CDR2 SYDVKM. In DNA form, the CDR3 reads TGTGCCAGCAGGGACAGGGTCGGCTATGGCTACACCTCC. This translates into CASRDRVGYGYTS.

This clonotype has ten or more counts. The genes are TRBV12-3 or TRBV12-4 and TRBJ1-5; D is unresolved. The CDR3 is made up of 15 amino acids. Trimming removed 6 bases from V and 3 bases from J, with 15 bases in between. The CDR3 nucleotides are TGTGCCAGCAGCATGGAGGGTCGGGCCAATCAGCCCCAGCATTTT. This gives the protein CASSMEGRANQPQHF.

This chain uses TRBV27 with TRBJ2-7, with 9 nucleotides matching TRBD1. J was trimmed by 5 bases and V by 0 bases; bases with no gene match: 5. This CDR3 spans 15 amino acids. Germline V gives CDR1 MNHEY, CDR2 SMNVEV (reference sequence). The DNA for the CDR3 is TGTGCCAGCAGTTTATCGGGACAGGGCGGGAACGAGCAGTACTTC. As protein: CASSLSGQGGNEQYF.

This clonotype was counted many times. The chain combines TRBV2 with TRBJ1-1; D unclear. This CDR3 region has 13 residues. The V end lost 7 bases, the J end lost 10 bases, and 19 bases lay between the germline ends. In germline, CDR1 is SNHLY, CDR2 FYNNEI. The CDR3 DNA follows: TGTGCCAGCAAAATCGAAGCCCGGGGAGGAGCTTTCTTT. Amino acid sequence: CASKIEARGGAFF.

This clonotype has only a few counts. This sequence joins TRBV15 and TRBJ2-1; perhaps TRBD2 as D (7 bases). Germline CDR1 reads LNHNV; CDR2 reads YYDKDF (reference sequence). CDR3 length: 16 residues. Trimming removed 3 bases from V and 3 bases from J, with 15 bases in between. CDR3 amino acids: CATSRRGREFYNEQFF. CDR3 coding DNA: TGTGCCACCAGCAGGCGGGGGCGGGAGTTCTACAATGAGCAGTTCTTC.

This clonotype was detected a few times. The V call is TRBV5-1, the J call TRBJ2-7, with TRBD1 matching 12 bases. J gave up 2 bases and V 3 bases, and 6 bases lay outside the gene matches. Germline values: CDR1 SGHRS, CDR2 YFSETQ. The CDR3 is 16 amino acids. The CDR3 is CASSSGTGGPPYEQYF. In nucleotides, the CDR3 is TGCGCCAGCAGCTCCGGGACAGGGGGCCCTCCCTACGAGCAGTACTTC.

This clonotype was counted at least ten times. This chain's CDR3 is CATNRGYDSGELFF. As DNA, the CDR3 is TGTGCCACTAACAGAGGGTATGACTCCGGGGAGCTGTTTTTT. The rearrangement joins TRBV15 to TRBJ2-2; possible D gene TRBD2, 5 bases. Trimming removed 9 bases from V and 6 bases from J, with 17 bases in between. This CDR3 has 14 residues. Germline V gene data show CDR1 as LNHNV and CDR2 as YYDKDF (reference sequence).

This clonotype was counted only a few times. The chain combines TRBV20-1 with TRBJ1-2; 7 nucleotides align to TRBD1. From germline, CDR1 is DFQATT and CDR2 SNEGSKA (reference sequence). CDR3 length: 12 amino acids. V shed 6 bases, J shed 2 bases, and the junction held 3 bases outside the gene matches. As DNA, the CDR3 is TGCAGTGCAAGGGACAGCAACTATGGCTACACCTTC. It translates to CSARDSNYGYTF.

Regarding this clonotype: A much larger clone lies one base from this, so it may be a read error. This sequence joins TRBV19 and TRBJ1-3; weak D call: TRBD1 (6 bases). The CDR3 is 16 residues long. CDR1 and CDR2 (germline): LNHDA, SQIVND (reference sequence). The V and J ends lost 3 bases and 2 bases respectively, with 14 bases between them. CDR3 amino acids: CASSMGAALPGNTIYF. In DNA form, the CDR3 reads TGTGCCAGTAGTATGGGGGCAGCGCTCCCTGGAAACACCATATATTTT. Using reference TRBV19 and TRBJ1-3 for the parts outside the CDR3, the full variable domain is DGGITQSPKYLFRKEGQNVTLSCEQNLNHDAMYWYRQDPGQGLRLIYYSQIVNDFQKGDIAEGYSVSREKKESFPLTVTSAQKNPTAFYLCASSMGAALPGNTIYFGEGSWLTVV.

Concerning this clonotype: A much larger clone sits a single nucleotide away, making a read error possible. This CDR3 reads CAGVESLDTEAFF. The CDR3 DNA sequence: TGTGCGGGTGTAGAGTCTTTGGACACTGAAGCTTTCTTT. The V call is TRBV30, the J call TRBJ1-1; D call uncertain. The CDR3 extends over 13 amino acids. CDR1 is GTSNPN, CDR2 SVGIG, per germline (reference sequence).

This sequence joins TRBV5-1 and TRBJ1-2; D uncertain. In germline, CDR1 is SGHRS, CDR2 YFSETQ. The length of the CDR3 is 11 residues. Trimming removed 5 bases at V and 7 bases at J, with 9 bases between. This CDR3 is CASRDGGGYTF. The CDR3 DNA is TGCGCCAGCAGGGACGGTGGTGGCTACACCTTC.

This clonotype showed up just a few times. The chain employs TRBV28 and TRBJ2-7, with a weak D call TRBD2 (6 bases). The V and J ends lost 4 bases and 6 bases respectively, with 25 bases between them. The V gene's germline CDR1 is MDHEN and CDR2 SYDVKM. This CDR3 region has 17 residues. The CDR3 sequence is CASSSLGGGGWGFEQYF. Written as DNA, the CDR3 is TGTGCCAGCAGTTCACTGGGGGGTGGGGGATGGGGCTTCGAGCAGTACTTC.

Many counts were recorded for this clonotype. The V and J genes are TRBV5-5 and TRBJ1-1, with a tentative D call TRBD1 (5 bases). The CDR3 length is 15 residues. CDR1 is SGHKS, CDR2 YYEKEE, per germline (reference sequence). V shed 7 bases and J shed 4 bases, with 20 bases lying between them. This chain's CDR3 is CASGEPKGMSTEAFF. In DNA form, the CDR3 reads TGTGCCAGCGGAGAACCGAAGGGGATGAGCACTGAAGCTTTCTTT.

This clonotype was seen ten or more times. V gene TRBV2 combines with J gene TRBJ1-3; 7 nucleotides align to TRBD1. Germline CDR1 and CDR2: SNHLY and FYNNEI. There are 14 residues in the CDR3. Germline trimming cut 6 bases from V and 1 base from J; bases unmatched to any gene: 3. The CDR3 spells CASRGTASGNTIYF. The DNA of the CDR3 is TGTGCCAGCAGGGGGACAGCATCTGGAAACACCATATATTTT.